These T cell receptor beta chains were read from a single sample in a study of T-cell memory formation after mild COVID-19. TCRdb called the 5' RACE reads again in MiXCR, with one record for every CDR3 protein. The sample records approximately 350,000 distinct CDR3 sequences, 13% to 15% being singletons. Input material: PBMCs or a T cell subset sorted from them (not recorded which). These receptors were obtained from a man between 18 and 35 years old who had mild COVID-19 (a few samples of this study predate the infection). Cell type and time point are not known. The CDR3 runs from the conserved cysteine through the conserved F or W. Fields, in order: D gene, V gene, J gene, clone size, CDR3 protein, CDR3 DNA. A D gene is named only where the DNA matches it firmly. Only some rows state a clone size, as once, few, many or a class for expanded clones.

D gene: .; V gene: TRBV4-3; J gene: TRBJ1-6; clone size: few; CDR3 protein: CASSQAGQPPGALHF; CDR3 DNA: TGCGCCAGCAGCCAAGCCGGACAGCCTCCAGGGGCCCTCCACTTT
D gene: TRBD1; V gene: TRBV3-1; J gene: TRBJ2-5; clone size: .; CDR3 protein: CASSPTGSSKTQYF; CDR3 DNA: TGTGCCAGCAGCCCGACAGGGAGCTCAAAGACCCAGTACTTC
D gene: TRBD2; V gene: TRBV7-3; J gene: TRBJ2-1; clone size: .; CDR3 protein: CASSLRGLAGVSEQFF; CDR3 DNA: TGTGCCAGCAGCTTAAGAGGATTAGCGGGGGTTTCTGAGCAGTTCTTC
D gene: .; V gene: TRBV7-9; J gene: TRBJ1-2; clone size: .; CDR3 protein: CASSLDLYGYTF; CDR3 DNA: TGTGCCAGCAGCCTGGACTTATATGGCTACACCTTC
D gene: TRBD1; V gene: TRBV27; J gene: TRBJ2-3; clone size: few; CDR3 protein: CASSHRGPDTQYF; CDR3 DNA: TGTGCCAGCAGTCACAGGGGGCCAGATACGCAGTATTTT
D gene: .; V gene: TRBV7-9; J gene: TRBJ1-6; clone size: .; CDR3 protein: CASSLWNRADSPLHF; CDR3 DNA: TGTGCCAGCAGCTTATGGAACAGGGCGGATTCACCCCTCCACTTT
D gene: TRBD1; V gene: TRBV9; J gene: TRBJ2-7; clone size: .; CDR3 protein: CASSSTGTGARRYF; CDR3 DNA: TGTGCCAGCAGCTCTACCGGGACAGGGGCACGCAGGTACTTC
D gene: .; V gene: TRBV6-5; J gene: TRBJ1-2; clone size: .; CDR3 protein: CASSYLDSLNYGYTF; CDR3 DNA: TGTGCCAGCAGTTATTTGGACAGTCTTAACTATGGCTACACCTTC
D gene: TRBD1; V gene: TRBV24-1; J gene: TRBJ2-2; clone size: few; CDR3 protein: CATSDLGTGGATGELFF; CDR3 DNA: TGTGCCACCAGTGATTTGGGGACAGGGGGCGCGACCGGGGAGCTGTTTTTT
D gene: .; V gene: TRBV11-1; J gene: TRBJ2-1; clone size: few; CDR3 protein: CASSSHGTRSYNEQFF; CDR3 DNA: TGTGCCAGCAGCTCCCACGGAACCCGCTCCTACAATGAGCAGTTCTTC
D gene: TRBD1; V gene: TRBV10-3; J gene: TRBJ2-2; clone size: few; CDR3 protein: CAISPGQGGDTGELFF; CDR3 DNA: TGTGCCATCAGCCCGGGACAGGGAGGAGACACCGGGGAGCTGTTTTTT
D gene: TRBD2; V gene: TRBV4-3; J gene: TRBJ2-3; clone size: few; CDR3 protein: CASSSAGGPLSTDTQYF; CDR3 DNA: TGCGCCAGCAGCTCAGCGGGGGGGCCTCTTAGCACAGATACGCAGTATTTT
D gene: .; V gene: TRBV7-9; J gene: TRBJ2-3; clone size: .; CDR3 protein: CASSLSISGTDTQYF; CDR3 DNA: TGTGCCAGCAGCTTAAGTATTTCTGGCACAGATACGCAGTATTTT
D gene: .; V gene: TRBV7-9; J gene: TRBJ1-1; clone size: .; CDR3 protein: CASSTTEAFF; CDR3 DNA: TGTGCCAGCTCCACAACTGAAGCTTTCTTT
D gene: .; V gene: TRBV19; J gene: TRBJ2-3; clone size: few; CDR3 protein: CASRISAGAADTQYF; CDR3 DNA: TGTGCCAGTCGGATCTCGGCGGGGGCCGCAGATACGCAGTATTTT
D gene: .; V gene: TRBV21-1; J gene: TRBJ2-7; clone size: few; CDR3 protein: CASSKHRGLSSYEQYF; CDR3 DNA: TGTGCCAGCAGCAAACACAGGGGGCTAAGCTCCTACGAGCAGTACTTC
D gene: .; V gene: TRBV5-1; J gene: TRBJ2-3; clone size: .; CDR3 protein: CASRSRDRLGDTQYF; CDR3 DNA: TGCGCCAGCAGGTCCAGGGATCGGCTAGGGGATACGCAGTATTTT
D gene: .; V gene: TRBV29-1; J gene: TRBJ1-4; clone size: few; CDR3 protein: CSAGQGEKLFF; CDR3 DNA: TGCAGCGCTGGGCAGGGAGAAAAACTGTTTTTT
D gene: TRBD1; V gene: TRBV11-2; J gene: TRBJ2-5; clone size: .; CDR3 protein: CASSLGGRGKETQYF; CDR3 DNA: TGTGCCAGCAGCTTAGGAGGCAGGGGGAAGGAGACCCAGTACTTC
D gene: .; V gene: TRBV19; J gene: TRBJ2-2; clone size: few; CDR3 protein: CASGRYTGELFF; CDR3 DNA: TGTGCCAGTGGACGGTACACCGGGGAGCTGTTTTTT
D gene: .; V gene: TRBV12-3/TRBV12-4; J gene: TRBJ1-5; clone size: many; CDR3 protein: CASSLGDLIGQPQHF; CDR3 DNA: TGTGCCAGCAGTTTAGGGGACCTTATAGGTCAGCCCCAGCATTTT
D gene: .; V gene: TRBV10-1; J gene: TRBJ1-1; clone size: few; CDR3 protein: CASSDDTMNTEAFF; CDR3 DNA: TGCGCCAGCAGTGATGACACCATGAACACTGAAGCTTTCTTT
D gene: TRBD1; V gene: TRBV6-5; J gene: TRBJ1-1; clone size: .; CDR3 protein: CASWGQRLGVTEAFF; CDR3 DNA: TGTGCCAGCTGGGGACAGAGACTAGGTGTGACTGAAGCTTTCTTT
D gene: .; V gene: TRBV7-9; J gene: TRBJ2-1; clone size: many; CDR3 protein: CASTPLGSSYNEQFF; CDR3 DNA: TGTGCCAGCACCCCCCTGGGGAGCTCCTACAATGAGCAGTTCTTC
D gene: .; V gene: TRBV4-2; J gene: TRBJ1-1; clone size: .; CDR3 protein: CASSQVGREKRAFF; CDR3 DNA: TGTGCCAGCAGCCAAGTTGGAAGGGAAAAACGAGCTTTCTTT
D gene: TRBD2; V gene: TRBV9; J gene: TRBJ2-5; clone size: .; CDR3 protein: CASSVGGGQETQYF; CDR3 DNA: TGTGCCAGCAGCGTGGGCGGGGGCCAAGAGACCCAGTACTTC
D gene: .; V gene: TRBV12-3/TRBV12-4; J gene: TRBJ2-4; clone size: .; CDR3 protein: CASRGGRYIQYF; CDR3 DNA: TGTGCCAGCAGGGGGGGACGTTACATTCAGTACTTC
D gene: .; V gene: TRBV14; J gene: TRBJ2-5; clone size: .; CDR3 protein: CASSQDWGQTGTETQYF; CDR3 DNA: TGTGCCAGCAGCCAAGATTGGGGCCAGACGGGGACGGAGACCCAGTACTTC
D gene: .; V gene: TRBV7-9; J gene: TRBJ1-1; clone size: few; CDR3 protein: CASSLLTGFFTEAFF; CDR3 DNA: TGTGCCAGCAGCCTCTTAACAGGGTTTTTTACTGAAGCTTTCTTT
D gene: TRBD1; V gene: TRBV6-6; J gene: TRBJ1-5; clone size: .; CDR3 protein: CASSYTGTGVYNQPQHF; CDR3 DNA: TGTGCCAGCAGTTACACCGGGACAGGGGTGTACAATCAGCCCCAGCATTTT
D gene: .; V gene: TRBV5-6; J gene: TRBJ2-5; clone size: few; CDR3 protein: CASSSWVRMEETQYF; CDR3 DNA: TGTGCCAGCAGCTCGTGGGTCCGGATGGAAGAGACCCAGTACTTC
D gene: TRBD1; V gene: TRBV20-1; J gene: TRBJ2-1; clone size: few; CDR3 protein: CSATALGQSSFNEQFF; CDR3 DNA: TGCAGTGCTACTGCTCTGGGACAGAGCTCCTTCAATGAGCAGTTCTTC